Sequencing of this TCR beta chain was carried out in a study of T cells in Graves' hyperthyroidism and ophthalmopathy. To note about this clonotype: No antigen is known for it.

Study-wide results and caveats: Progression to ophthalmopathy was predicted a median of roughly 6.6 months early.

Using RNA transcripts as the source, TCR beta CDR3 regions were amplified. An initial round of RT-PCR targeting the TCR CDR3 relied on the HTBI primer set. TCRdb used MiXCR to reprocess the multiplex PCR reads, holding one entry per CDR3 protein. This table has under 400,000 distinct CDR3 sequences, less than 20% appearing once. CDR3 size: 13 residues. V shed 3 bases and J shed 6 bases, with 15 bases lying between them. The germline CDR1 and CDR2 sequences are GTSNPN and SVGIG (reference sequence). The receptor was isolated from a woman aged 18-35 years with Graves' hyperthyroidism that later progressed to Graves' ophthalmopathy. Sequencing was performed on blood. This rearrangement joins TRBV30 to TRBJ2-7, with TRBD1 as a possible D gene (6 bases). The CDR3 DNA sequence: TGTGCCTGGAGAACCCCAGGGGCGATCGAGCAGTACTTC. It codes for CAWRTPGAIEQYF.